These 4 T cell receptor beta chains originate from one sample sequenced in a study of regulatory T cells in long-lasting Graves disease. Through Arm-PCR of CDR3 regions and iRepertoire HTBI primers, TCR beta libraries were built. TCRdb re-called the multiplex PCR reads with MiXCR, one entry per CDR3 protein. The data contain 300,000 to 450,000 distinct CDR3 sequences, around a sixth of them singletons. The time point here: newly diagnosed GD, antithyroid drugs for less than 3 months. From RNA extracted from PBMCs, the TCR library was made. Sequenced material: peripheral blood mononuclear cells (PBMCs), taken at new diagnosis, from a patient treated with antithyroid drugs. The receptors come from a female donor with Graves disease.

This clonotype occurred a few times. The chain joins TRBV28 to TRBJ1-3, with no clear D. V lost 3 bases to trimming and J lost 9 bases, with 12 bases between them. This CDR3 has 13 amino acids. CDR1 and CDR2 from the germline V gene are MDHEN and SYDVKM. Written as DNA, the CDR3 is TGTGCCAGCAGTTTCATGGACGGAGGCACCATATATTTT. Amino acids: CASSFMDGGTIYF.

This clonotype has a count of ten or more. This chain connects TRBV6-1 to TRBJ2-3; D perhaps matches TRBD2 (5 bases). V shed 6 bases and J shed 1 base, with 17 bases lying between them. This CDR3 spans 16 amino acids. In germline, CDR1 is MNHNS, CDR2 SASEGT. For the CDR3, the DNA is TGTGCCAGCAGCAGTTTAGGGAAAGCGGGCACAGATACGCAGTATTTT. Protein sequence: CASSSLGKAGTDTQYF.

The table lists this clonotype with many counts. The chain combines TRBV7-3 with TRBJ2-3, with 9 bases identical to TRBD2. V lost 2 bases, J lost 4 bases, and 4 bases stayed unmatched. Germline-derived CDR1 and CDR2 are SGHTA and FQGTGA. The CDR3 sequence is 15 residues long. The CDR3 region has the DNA TGTGCCAGCAGCTTATCTAGCGGGAACGCAGATACGCAGTATTTT. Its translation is CASSLSSGNADTQYF.

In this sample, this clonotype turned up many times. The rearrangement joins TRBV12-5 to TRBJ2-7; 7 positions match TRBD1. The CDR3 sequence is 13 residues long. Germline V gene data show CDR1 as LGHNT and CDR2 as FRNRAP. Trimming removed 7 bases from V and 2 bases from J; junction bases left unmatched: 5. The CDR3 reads CASAIDRAYEQYF. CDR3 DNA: TGTGCTAGTGCCATAGACAGGGCCTACGAGCAGTACTTC. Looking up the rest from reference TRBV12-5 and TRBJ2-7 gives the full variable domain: DARVTQTPRHKVTEMGQEVTMRCQPILGHNTVFWYRQTMMQGLELLAYFRNRAPLDDSGMPKDRFSAEMPDATLATLKIQPSEPRDSAVYFCASAIDRAYEQYFGPGTRLTVT.